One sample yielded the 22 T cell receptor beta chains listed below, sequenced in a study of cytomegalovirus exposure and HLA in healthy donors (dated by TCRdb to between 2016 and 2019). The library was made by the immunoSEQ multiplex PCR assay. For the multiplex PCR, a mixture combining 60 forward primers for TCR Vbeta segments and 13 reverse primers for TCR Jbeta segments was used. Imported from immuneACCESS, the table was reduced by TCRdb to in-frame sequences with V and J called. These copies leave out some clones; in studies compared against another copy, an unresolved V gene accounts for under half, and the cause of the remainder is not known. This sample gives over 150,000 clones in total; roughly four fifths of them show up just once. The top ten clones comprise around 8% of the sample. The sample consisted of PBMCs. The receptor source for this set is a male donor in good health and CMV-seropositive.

CDR3 coding DNA: TGTGCCAGCAGTTTACGGCAGGGCACGAACGAGCAGTACTTC. Its protein product is CASSLRQGTNEQYF. The rearrangement uses TRBV27 and TRBJ2-7; weak D call: TRBD1 (5 bases). The CDR3 is 14 residues long. V dropped 2 bases and J dropped 5 bases, with 13 bases sitting between them. Germline CDR1 reads MNHEY; CDR2 reads SMNVEV (reference sequence).

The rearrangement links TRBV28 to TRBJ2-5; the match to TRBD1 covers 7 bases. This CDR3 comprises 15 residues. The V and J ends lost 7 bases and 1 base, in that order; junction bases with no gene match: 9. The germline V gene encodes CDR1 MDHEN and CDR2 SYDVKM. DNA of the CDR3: TGTGCCAGCACCCTTCGGGGACAGTTCCAAGAGACCCAGTACTTC. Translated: CASTLRGQFQETQYF.

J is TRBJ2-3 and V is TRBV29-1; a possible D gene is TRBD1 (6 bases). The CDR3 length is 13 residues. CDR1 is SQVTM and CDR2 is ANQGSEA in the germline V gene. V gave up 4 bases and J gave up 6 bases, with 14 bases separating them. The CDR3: CSVVVQGEDTQYF. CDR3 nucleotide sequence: TGCAGCGTTGTTGTACAGGGTGAGGATACGCAGTATTTT.

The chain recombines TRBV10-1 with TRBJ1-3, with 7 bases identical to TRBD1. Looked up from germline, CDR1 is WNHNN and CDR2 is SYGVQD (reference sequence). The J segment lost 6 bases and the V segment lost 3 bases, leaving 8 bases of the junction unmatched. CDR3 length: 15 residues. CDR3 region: CASSDPGTAENTIYF. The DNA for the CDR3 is TGCGCCAGCAGTGACCCAGGGACAGCAGAAAACACCATATATTTT.

The chain's CDR3 is CASSLLSSGGNEQFF. CDR3 bases: TGCGCCAGCAGCTTGTTGTCTAGCGGGGGGAATGAGCAGTTCTTC. This rearrangement joins TRBV5-1 to TRBJ2-1, with 11 nucleotides matching TRBD2. Per germline, CDR1 SGHRS and CDR2 YFSETQ. The CDR3 length is 15 residues. J was trimmed by 7 bases and V by 1 base; bases with no gene match: 4.

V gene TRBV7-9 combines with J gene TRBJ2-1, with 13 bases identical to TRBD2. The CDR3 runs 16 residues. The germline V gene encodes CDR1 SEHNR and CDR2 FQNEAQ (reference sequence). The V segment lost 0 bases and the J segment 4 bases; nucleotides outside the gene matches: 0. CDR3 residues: CASSLATSGGYNEQFF. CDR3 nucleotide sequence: TGTGCCAGCAGCTTAGCGACTAGCGGGGGGTACAATGAGCAGTTCTTC.

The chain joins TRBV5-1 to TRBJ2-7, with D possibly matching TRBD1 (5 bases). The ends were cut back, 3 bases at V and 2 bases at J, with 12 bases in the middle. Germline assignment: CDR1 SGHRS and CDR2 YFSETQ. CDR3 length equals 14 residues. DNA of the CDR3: TGCGCCAGCAGCTCACAGGCCAGGGCCTACGAGCAGTACTTC. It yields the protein CASSSQARAYEQYF.

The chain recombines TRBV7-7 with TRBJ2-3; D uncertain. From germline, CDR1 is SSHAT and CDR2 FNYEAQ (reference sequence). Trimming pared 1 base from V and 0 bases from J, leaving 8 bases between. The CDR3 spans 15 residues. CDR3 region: CASSLGLESTDTQYF. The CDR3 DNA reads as TGTGCCAGCAGCTTAGGTCTAGAAAGCACAGATACGCAGTATTTT.

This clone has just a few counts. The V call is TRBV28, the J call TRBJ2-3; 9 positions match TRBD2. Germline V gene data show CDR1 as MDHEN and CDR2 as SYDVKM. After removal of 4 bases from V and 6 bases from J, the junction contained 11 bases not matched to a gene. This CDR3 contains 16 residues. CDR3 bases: TGTGCCAGCAGTTCCCCGGGCGGGAGGGCAAGGGATACGCAGTATTTT. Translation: CASSSPGGRARDTQYF.

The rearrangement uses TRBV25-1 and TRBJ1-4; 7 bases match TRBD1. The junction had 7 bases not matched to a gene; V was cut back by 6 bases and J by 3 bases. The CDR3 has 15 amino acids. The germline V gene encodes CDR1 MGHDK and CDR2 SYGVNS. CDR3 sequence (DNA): TGTGCCAGCAGGGATCTCAGGGGGTCTAATGAAAAACTGTTTTTT. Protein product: CASRDLRGSNEKLFF.

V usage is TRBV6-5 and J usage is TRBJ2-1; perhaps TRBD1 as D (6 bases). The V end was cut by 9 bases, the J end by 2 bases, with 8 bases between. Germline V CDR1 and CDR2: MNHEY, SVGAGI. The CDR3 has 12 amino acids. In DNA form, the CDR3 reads TGTGCCAGTTGGGACACCTACAATGAGCAGTTCTTC. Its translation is CASWDTYNEQFF.

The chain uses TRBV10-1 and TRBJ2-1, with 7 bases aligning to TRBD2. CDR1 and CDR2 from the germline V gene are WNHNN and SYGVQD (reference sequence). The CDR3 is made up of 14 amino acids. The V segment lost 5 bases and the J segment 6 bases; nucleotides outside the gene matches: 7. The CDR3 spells CASSPRLAGNEQFF. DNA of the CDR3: TGCGCCAGCAGTCCTCGACTAGCCGGCAATGAGCAGTTCTTC.

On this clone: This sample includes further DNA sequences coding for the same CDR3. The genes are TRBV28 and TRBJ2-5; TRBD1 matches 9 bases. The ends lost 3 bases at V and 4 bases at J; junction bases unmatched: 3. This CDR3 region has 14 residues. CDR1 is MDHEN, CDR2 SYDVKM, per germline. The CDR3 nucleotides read TGTGCCAGCAGTTTTACAGGGGGCAGAGAGACCCAGTACTTC. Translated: CASSFTGGRETQYF.

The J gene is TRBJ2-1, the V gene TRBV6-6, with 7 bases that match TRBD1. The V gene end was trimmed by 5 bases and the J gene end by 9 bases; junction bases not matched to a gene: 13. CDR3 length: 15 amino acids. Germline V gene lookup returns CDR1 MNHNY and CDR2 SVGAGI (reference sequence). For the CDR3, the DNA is TGTGCCAGCAGTAGTGGGACAGCCTATACAACTGAGCAGTTCTTC. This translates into CASSSGTAYTTEQFF.

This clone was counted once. CDR3 in amino acids: CASSLEPSGRAGADTQYF. The CDR3 DNA reads as TGTGCCAGCAGCTTAGAACCTAGCGGGAGGGCCGGGGCAGATACGCAGTATTTT. The chain is built from TRBV7-2 and TRBJ2-3; 12 bases line up with TRBD2. V trimming: 1 base; J trimming: 4 bases; junction bases outside the gene matches: 9. CDR3 length: 18 amino acids. Germline CDR1 reads SGHTA; CDR2 reads FQGNSA.

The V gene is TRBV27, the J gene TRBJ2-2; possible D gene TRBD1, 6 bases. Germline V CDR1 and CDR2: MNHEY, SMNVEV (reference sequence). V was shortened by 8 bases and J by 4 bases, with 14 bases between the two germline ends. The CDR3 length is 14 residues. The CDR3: CASGKIGGTGELFF. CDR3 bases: TGTGCCAGCGGAAAGATAGGGGGCACCGGGGAGCTGTTTTTT.

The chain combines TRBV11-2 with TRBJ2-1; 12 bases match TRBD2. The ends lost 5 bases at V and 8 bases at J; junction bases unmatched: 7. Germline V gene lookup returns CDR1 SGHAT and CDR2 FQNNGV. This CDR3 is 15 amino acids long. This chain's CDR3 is CASSTTSGRTYEQFF. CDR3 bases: TGTGCCAGCAGCACAACTAGCGGGAGGACGTATGAGCAGTTCTTC.

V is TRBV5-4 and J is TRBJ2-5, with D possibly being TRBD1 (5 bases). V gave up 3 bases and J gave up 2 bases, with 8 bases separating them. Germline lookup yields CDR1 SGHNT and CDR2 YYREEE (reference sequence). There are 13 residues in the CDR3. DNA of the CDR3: TGTGCCAGCAGCTCTCGACAGCAAGAGACCCAGTACTTC. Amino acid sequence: CASSSRQQETQYF.

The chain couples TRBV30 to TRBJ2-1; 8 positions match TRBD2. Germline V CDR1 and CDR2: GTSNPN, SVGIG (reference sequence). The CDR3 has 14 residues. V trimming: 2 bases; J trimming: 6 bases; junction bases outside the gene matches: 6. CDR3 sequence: CAWSTGLDGNEQFF. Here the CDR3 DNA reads TGTGCCTGGAGTACGGGACTAGACGGCAATGAGCAGTTCTTC. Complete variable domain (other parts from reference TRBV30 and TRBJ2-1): SQTIHQWPATLVQPVGSPLSLECTVEGTSNPNLYWYRQAAGRGLQLLFYSVGIGQISSEVPQNLSASRPQDRQFILSSKKLLLSDSGFYLCAWSTGLDGNEQFFGPGTRLTVL.

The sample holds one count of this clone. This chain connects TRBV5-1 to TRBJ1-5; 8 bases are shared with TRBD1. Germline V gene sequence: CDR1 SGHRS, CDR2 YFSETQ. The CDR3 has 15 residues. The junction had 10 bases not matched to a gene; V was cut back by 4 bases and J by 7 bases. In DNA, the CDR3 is TGCGCCAGCAGCCCAGGACAGGGCGGAGGGCAGCCCCAGCATTTT. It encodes CASSPGQGGGQPQHF.

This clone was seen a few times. CDR3 DNA sequence: TGTGCCAGTAGGGGAGGCGGGGGCGGCTACACCTTC. Protein: CASRGGGGGYTF. V is TRBV19 and J is TRBJ1-2; D may be TRBD1 (6 bases). Trimming removed 6 bases from V and 8 bases from J, with 13 bases in between. There are 12 residues in the CDR3. Per germline, CDR1 LNHDA and CDR2 SQIVND (reference sequence).

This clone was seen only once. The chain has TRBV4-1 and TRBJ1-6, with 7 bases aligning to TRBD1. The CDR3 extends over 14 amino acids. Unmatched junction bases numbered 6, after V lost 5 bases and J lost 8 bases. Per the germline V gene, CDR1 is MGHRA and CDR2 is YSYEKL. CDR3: CASSIGQADSPLHF. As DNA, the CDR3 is TGCGCCAGCAGCATAGGACAGGCCGATTCACCCCTCCACTTT.